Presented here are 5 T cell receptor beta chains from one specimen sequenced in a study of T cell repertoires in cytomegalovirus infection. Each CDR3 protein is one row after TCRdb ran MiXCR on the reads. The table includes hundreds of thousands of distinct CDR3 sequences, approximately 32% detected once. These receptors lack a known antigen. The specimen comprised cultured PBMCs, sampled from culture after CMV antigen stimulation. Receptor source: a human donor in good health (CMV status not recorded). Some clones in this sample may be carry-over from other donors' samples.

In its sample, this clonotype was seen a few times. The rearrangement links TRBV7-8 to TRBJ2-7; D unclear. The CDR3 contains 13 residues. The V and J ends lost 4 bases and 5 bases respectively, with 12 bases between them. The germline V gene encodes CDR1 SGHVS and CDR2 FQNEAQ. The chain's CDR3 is CASSSLNYHEQYF. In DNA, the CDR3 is TGTGCCAGCAGCTCCCTTAACTACCACGAGCAGTACTTC. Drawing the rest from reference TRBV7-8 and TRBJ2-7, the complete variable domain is GAGVSQSPRYKVAKRGQDVALRCDPISGHVSLFWYQQALGQGPEFLTYFQNEAQLDKSGLPSDRFFAERPEGSVSTLKIQRTQQEDSAVYLCASSSLNYHEQYFGPGTRLTVT.

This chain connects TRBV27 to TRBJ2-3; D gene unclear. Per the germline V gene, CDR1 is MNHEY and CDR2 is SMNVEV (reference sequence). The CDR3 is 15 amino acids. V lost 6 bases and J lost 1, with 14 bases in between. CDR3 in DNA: TGTGCCAGCAGCCCAGGATTTTCGGGCACAGATACGCAGTATTTT. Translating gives CASSPGFSGTDTQYF.

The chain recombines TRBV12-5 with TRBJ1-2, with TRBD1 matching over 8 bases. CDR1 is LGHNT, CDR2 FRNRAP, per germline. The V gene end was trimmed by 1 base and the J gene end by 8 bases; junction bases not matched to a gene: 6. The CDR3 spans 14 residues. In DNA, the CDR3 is TGTGCTAGTGGTTTGGCTCGACAGGGGCTGGGCTACACCTTC. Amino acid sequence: CASGLARQGLGYTF.

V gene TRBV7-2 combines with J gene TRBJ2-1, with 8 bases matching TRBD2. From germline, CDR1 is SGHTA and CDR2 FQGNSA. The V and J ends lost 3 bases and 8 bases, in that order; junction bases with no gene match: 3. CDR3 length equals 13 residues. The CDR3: CASSFGGADEQFF. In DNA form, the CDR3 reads TGTGCCAGCAGCTTCGGGGGGGCGGATGAGCAGTTCTTC. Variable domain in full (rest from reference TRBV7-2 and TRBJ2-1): GAGVSQSPSNKVTEKGKDVELRCDPISGHTALYWYRQSLGQGLEFLIYFQGNSAPDKSGLPSDRFSAERTGGSVSTLTIQRTQQEDSAVYLCASSFGGADEQFFGPGTRLTVL.

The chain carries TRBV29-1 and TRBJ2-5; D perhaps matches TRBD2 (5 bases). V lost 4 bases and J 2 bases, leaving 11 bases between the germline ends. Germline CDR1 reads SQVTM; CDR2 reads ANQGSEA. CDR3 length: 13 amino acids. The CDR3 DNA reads TGCAGCGTTGGCAGCGGAGATCAAGAGACCCAGTACTTC. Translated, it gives CSVGSGDQETQYF.